The clone carrying this TCR beta chain is termed medium-sized. Its antigen remains unidentified. The TRBV12-4/TRBJ1-2 clonotypes were amplified using barcode primers with ligated adaptors. Each CDR3 protein gets one entry after TCRdb re-called the multiplex PCR reads with MiXCR. The sample contains roughly 800 distinct CDR3 sequences, more than 10% of which appear only once. This CDR3 contains 13 residues. V trimming: 6 bases; J trimming: 7 bases; junction bases outside the gene matches: 7. CD25-based Treg depletion was applied to purified naive CD4+ T cells. General study points: Naive CD4+ cells shared about an eighth of tumor Treg sequences.

The sample comprised naive CD4+ T cells sorted from blood. As to subset: naive CD4+ T cells, CD4+CD45RA+CD25-. V gene TRBV12-3 or TRBV12-4 combines with J gene TRBJ1-2; the match to TRBD1 covers 8 bases. The clonotype was recovered from a female donor with breast cancer. The CDR3 DNA reads TGTGCCAGCAGCGGACAGGGAATGGGTGGCTACACCTTC. Protein product: CASSGQGMGGYTF.